Sequencing of this T cell receptor beta chain was carried out in a study of CD8 T cells in ankylosing spondylitis. The study's findings and limits: Disease-linked clones were found to be CD8+ and relatively rare in peripheral blood. The study identified a TCR beta motif of about eight highly homologous variants that appeared characteristic of ankylosing spondylitis blood. Significant enrichment of disease-linked clones was reportedly seen in matched ankylosing spondylitis synovial fluid.

Points on this clonotype: Its antigen is as yet unknown.

Germline V gene data show CDR1 as SGHTA and CDR2 as FQGNSA. The CDR3 loop spans 16 amino acids. Trimming shortened V by 1 base and J by 4 bases, and 16 bases separated the two germline ends. Using its own MiXCR run on the 5' RACE reads, TCRdb lists one record per CDR3 protein. The sample holds 700,000 to 850,000 distinct CDR3 sequences, about an eighth seen once. The TCR was taken from a male donor with ankylosing spondylitis. The chain links TRBV7-2 to TRBJ1-2, with D tentatively TRBD1 (6 bases). The sequenced sample consisted of blood, either unsorted or a sorted T cell fraction (not recorded which). CDR3 coding DNA: TGTGCCAGCAGCTTAGGCGGGGGCCCCATTTTCTATGGCTACACCTTC. As protein: CASSLGGGPIFYGYTF.